This T cell receptor (beta chain) originates from a study of CD4 and CD8 cells across lung adenocarcinoma regions listed by TCRdb under 2018. Study-level background: To look at intratumor heterogeneity in the T cell receptor repertoire, the study compared tumor centers against tumor margins.

With regard to this clonotype: Which antigen it targets is not known. It is likely a read error, because the conserved phenylalanine at the end of the CDR3 is missing.

The library relied on PCR. Reads for this sample came from a HiSeq X Ten. TCRdb reworked the public reads: Q25 trimming with fastp, MiXCR clone assembly, productive beta chains retained. Rows are combined by CDR3 protein, so each entry shows the most common genes and DNA. This sample has about 20,000 distinct CDR3 sequences in its table, and roughly 56% of those were observed once. The ten biggest clones cover around 23% of the sample. The donors were patients who had localized lung adenocarcinoma, which is a subtype of non-small cell lung cancer. These samples came from the centers of localized lung adenocarcinomas. For TCR repertoire analysis, CD8+ T cells from tumor tissue were profiled separately from CD4+ T cells. Counting both end residues, the CDR3 totals 11 amino acids. Left in the record is the CDR3 DNA by itself, 33 bases read in frame from the first base. V was cut back by 8 bases and J by 11 bases, leaving a gap of 15 bases between them. The germline V gene encodes CDR1 MNHNS and CDR2 SASEGT.

The sequencing input was CD8+ T cells from the center of a lung tumor. Sample cell subset or site, as interpreted from the label and publication: tumor center region. Rearrangement joined TRBV6-1 to TRBJ2-5; no D segment can be confidently identified. This TCR was recovered from a female donor with lung adenocarcinoma. The CD4 and CD8 labels of this study may be unreliable. The DNA is as follows: TGTGCCAGCGCAAGGGAAGAGAAGCAGTACGTC. Its translation is CASAREEKQYV.